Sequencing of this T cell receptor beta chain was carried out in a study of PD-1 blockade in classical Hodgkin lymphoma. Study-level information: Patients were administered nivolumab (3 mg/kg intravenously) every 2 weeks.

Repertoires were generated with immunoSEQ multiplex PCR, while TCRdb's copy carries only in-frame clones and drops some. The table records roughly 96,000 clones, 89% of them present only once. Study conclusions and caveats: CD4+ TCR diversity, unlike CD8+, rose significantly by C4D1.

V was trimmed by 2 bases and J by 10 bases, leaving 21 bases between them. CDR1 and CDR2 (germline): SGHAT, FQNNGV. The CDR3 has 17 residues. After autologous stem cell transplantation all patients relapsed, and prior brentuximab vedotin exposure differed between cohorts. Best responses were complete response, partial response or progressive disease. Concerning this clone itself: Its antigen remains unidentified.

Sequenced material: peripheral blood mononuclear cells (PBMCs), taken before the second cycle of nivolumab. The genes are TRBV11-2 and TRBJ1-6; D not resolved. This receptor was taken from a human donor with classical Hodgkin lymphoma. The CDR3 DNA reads TGTGCCAGCAGCTTAAGACGGTTCGGACCCCTTGGGTCACCCCTCCACTTT. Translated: CASSLRRFGPLGSPLHF. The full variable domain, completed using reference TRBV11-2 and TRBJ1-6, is EAGVAQSPRYKIIEKRQSVAFWCNPISGHATLYWYQQILGQGPKLLIQFQNNGVVDDSQLPKDRFSAERLKGVDSTLKIQPAKLEDSAVYLCASSLRRFGPLGSPLHFGNGTRLTVT.